Below are 27 T cell receptor beta chains sequenced from a single sample in a study of CD4 and CD8 cells across lung adenocarcinoma regions. TCRdb passed the PCR reads through MiXCR, listing each CDR3 protein once. The table has about 12,000 distinct CDR3 sequences, around three fifths seen once. The source material was CD8+ T cells from the margin of a lung tumor. The source of these receptors is a female donor with lung adenocarcinoma. The CD4 and CD8 labels of this study may be unreliable.

The J gene is TRBJ2-1, the V gene TRBV27, with TRBD2 identical over 9 bases. In germline, CDR1 is MNHEY, CDR2 SMNVEV (reference sequence). The CDR3 is made up of 16 amino acids. Trimming removed 6 bases from V and 13 bases from J; junction bases left unmatched: 19. CDR3 loop: CASSPLAGAGVVEQFF. CDR3 DNA: TGTGCCAGCAGCCCTTTAGCGGGAGCAGGGGTGGTTGAACAGTTCTTC.

This clonotype was detected many times. The V call is TRBV4-1, the J call TRBJ1-2; D not resolved. There are 12 residues in the CDR3. Germline-derived CDR1 and CDR2 are MGHRA and YSYEKL. The V end lost 3 bases, the J end lost 8 bases, and 10 bases lay between the germline ends. Here the CDR3 DNA reads TGCGCCAGCAGCCATCTTAGTCGAGGCTACACCTTC. Translation gives CASSHLSRGYTF.

The gene calls are TRBV6-5 and TRBJ2-5; 9 bases line up with TRBD2. Per germline, CDR1 MNHEY and CDR2 SVGAGI. Trimming at V came to 0 bases and at J to 5 bases, leaving 16 bases not matched to a gene. The CDR3 has 19 amino acids. The DNA of the CDR3 is TGTGCCAGCAGTTACTCGGTTGGGGTTGTGGGCGGGGGGGGGGAGACCCAGTACTTC. Its protein product is CASSYSVGVVGGGGETQYF.

Points on this clonotype: At one of its ends the junction is not consistent with the germline gene, which may arise from a read error. The chain couples TRBV4-1 to TRBJ2-3, with D possibly TRBD1 on 7 matching bases. The germline CDR1 and CDR2 sequences are MGHRA and YSYEKL. This CDR3 contains 18 residues. CDR3 sequence (DNA): TGCGCCAGCAGCCGAGCAGAGGGGGCCGGGGGTAGCACAGATACCCAGTATTTC. Its protein product is CASSRAEGAGGSTDTQYF.

The CDR3 spells CASSSRGGTAQYF. In DNA form, the CDR3 reads TGTGCCAGCAGTTCCCGGGGGGGCACGGCCCAGTACTTC. The gene calls are TRBV27 and TRBJ2-5; 8 bases are a match to TRBD2. CDR1 is MNHEY, CDR2 SMNVEV, per germline (reference sequence). This CDR3 is built from 13 residues. With 4 bases clipped from V and 9 bases from J, the junction kept 7 bases outside the gene matches.

This clonotype has ten or more counts. The chain joins TRBV4-1 to TRBJ2-1; a possible D gene is TRBD2 (5 bases). V gave up 3 bases and J gave up 8 bases, with 17 bases separating them. Germline V CDR1 and CDR2: MGHRA, YSYEKL. This CDR3 is 15 amino acids long. CDR3 DNA sequence: TGCGCCAGCAGCCAGGGGTCGGAGGCCGCGGATGAGCAGTTCTTC. It codes for CASSQGSEAADEQFF.

This clonotype occurred many times. This chain uses TRBV10-2 with TRBJ2-5; D call uncertain. V dropped 0 bases and J dropped 8 bases, with 10 bases sitting between them. CDR3 length equals 13 residues. Germline values: CDR1 WSHSY, CDR2 SAAADI. The chain's CDR3 is CASSESLADTQYF. The CDR3 nucleotides read TGCGCCAGCAGTGAGTCTTTAGCCGACACCCAGTACTTC.

With regard to this clonotype: Relative to the germline gene, one junction end is altered; a read error may explain this. This chain uses TRBV6-8 with TRBJ2-4; perhaps TRBD2 as D (6 bases). CDR3 length equals 14 residues. CDR1 and CDR2 (germline): MNHGY, SAAAGT. The CDR3 DNA reads as TGTGCCATCTCGGGGGTGTTAGTCAAAAACATTCAGTATTTC. It encodes CAISGVLVKNIQYF.

This sequence joins TRBV20-1 and TRBJ2-4; D might be TRBD2 (6 bases). This CDR3 has 17 amino acids. Germline CDR1 DFQATT, CDR2 SNEGSKA (reference sequence). Trimming removed 5 bases from V and 13 bases from J, with 33 bases in between. For the CDR3, the DNA is TGCAGTGCTGGCCCGGGACTGGGGCTGGGAGCCACAGACACGCAGTACTTC. It specifies CSAGPGLGLGATDTQYF.

Points on this clonotype: An end of the junction does not agree with germline; a read error may underlie this. The chain is built from TRBV4-1 and TRBJ2-5; 7 bases map to TRBD1. The CDR3 extends over 15 amino acids. Germline loops: CDR1 MGHRA, CDR2 YSYEKL. CDR3 bases: TGCGCCAGCAGCCACCGGGACAGTGAGTCAGATACCCAGTACTTT. Encoded protein: CASSHRDSESDTQYF.

The chain joins TRBV6-1 to TRBJ2-5; the match to TRBD2 covers 11 bases. Trimming cost V 1 base and J 5 bases; bases outside gene matches: 6. The V gene's germline CDR1 is MNHNS and CDR2 SASEGT. There are 16 residues in the CDR3. This CDR3 is CASSEVAGGLTETQYF. CDR3 DNA sequence: TGTGCCAGCAGTGAAGTAGCGGGAGGGCTAACGGAGACCCAGTACTTC.

This rearrangement joins TRBV14 to TRBJ2-1; 8 nucleotides line up with TRBD1. This CDR3 region has 15 residues. V dropped 1 base and J dropped 5; count of bases not matched to a gene: 4. Germline V lookup: CDR1 SGHDN, CDR2 FVKESK. The CDR3 reads CASSQVQGAHNEQFF. The CDR3 DNA sequence: TGTGCCAGCAGCCAAGTCCAGGGGGCCCACAATGAGCAGTTCTTC.

This chain links TRBV6-5 with TRBJ2-1; TRBD1 aligns across 10 bases. V gave up 4 bases and J gave up 5 bases; unmatched junction bases: 2. Per the germline V gene, CDR1 is MNHEY and CDR2 is SVGAGI. The length of the CDR3 is 14 residues. In DNA form, the CDR3 reads TGTGCCAGCAGTTGGACAGGGGGTAACAATGAGCAGTTCTTC. It is translated as CASSWTGGNNEQFF.

A word on this clonotype: Sequence at one end of the junction differs from germline and may be a read error. The chain combines TRBV6-1 with TRBJ2-4; D ambiguous. Germline V gene sequence: CDR1 MNHNS, CDR2 SASEGT. The CDR3 is made up of 16 amino acids. The CDR3 loop is CASSVTGQRAKDTQYF. Here the CDR3 DNA reads TGTGCCAGCAGTGTTACCGGGCAGCGAGCCAAAGATACGCAGTACTTT.

J is TRBJ2-3 and V is TRBV6-1, with 7 bases identical to TRBD1. Trimming at V came to 8 bases and at J to 0 bases, leaving 5 bases not matched to a gene. CDR1 is MNHNS and CDR2 is SASEGT in the germline V gene. This CDR3 is 14 amino acids long. CDR3 protein: CASGTVESTDTQYF. DNA for the CDR3: TGTGCCAGCGGGACAGTGGAAAGCACAGATACGCAGTATTTT.

On this clonotype: The junction shows a germline mismatch at one end, possibly a read error. The V call is TRBV27, the J call TRBJ2-3; no firm D call. The CDR3 is 13 amino acids. CDR1 and CDR2 (germline): MNHEY, SMNVEV (reference sequence). CDR3 sequence (DNA): TGTGCCAGCAGTCGCTCCAGCACAGATACGCAGTATTTC. Protein: CASSRSSTDTQYF.

This clonotype was detected a few times. The rearrangement uses TRBV4-1 and TRBJ2-5; maybe TRBD2 (5 bases). The DNA end is more similar to TRBJ2-7, so the J call may be wrong. This CDR3 region has 14 residues. Germline CDR1 is MGHRA and CDR2 is YSYEKL. As DNA, the CDR3 is TGCGCCAGCAGCCAATCGGACGGGACCTACGAGCAGTACTTC. Translating gives CASSQSDGTYEQYF.

Worth noting for this clonotype: At one end the junction does not follow the germline gene, possibly because of a read error. CDR3 sequence reads: CASSHADAGGGGKNTQYF. For the CDR3, the DNA is TGCGCCAGCAGCCACGCAGACGCGGGGGGGGGAGGCAAAAACACGCAGTATTTC. The chain is built from TRBV4-1 and TRBJ2-3; 9 bases map to TRBD2. The CDR3 covers 18 residues. CDR1 is MGHRA and CDR2 is YSYEKL in the germline V gene.

A word on this clonotype: The junction and the germline gene differ at one end; a read error may be behind it. The rearrangement uses TRBV7-6 and TRBJ2-5, with 9 nucleotides matching TRBD2. Germline lookup yields CDR1 SGHVS and CDR2 FNYEAQ. The CDR3 covers 16 residues. The CDR3 here is CASGGGGGGDQETQYF. CDR3 coding DNA: TGTGCCAGCGGCGGGGGGGGGGGGGGCGACCAAGAGACCCAGTATTTC.

As regards this clonotype: The junction shows a germline mismatch at one end, possibly a read error. The genes are TRBV4-1 and TRBJ2-5, with D possibly being TRBD2 (7 bases). There are 18 residues in the CDR3. The germline V gene has CDR1 MGHRA and CDR2 YSYEKL. The CDR3 region is CASSQAGGGGRSQETQYF. As DNA, the CDR3 is TGCGCCAGCAGCCAAGCGGGCGGGGGCGGCCGAAGCCAAGAGACGCAGTACTTC.

The V and J genes are TRBV6-1 and TRBJ2-1; 10 positions agree with TRBD1. The length of the CDR3 is 15 residues. Losses at the gene ends were 6 bases for V and 6 bases for J; bases not matched to a gene: 8. CDR1 and CDR2 (germline): MNHNS, SASEGT. The CDR3 DNA reads as TGTGCCAGCAGGAGGATGGGACAGGGGTTCAATGAGCAGTTCTTC. Encoded protein: CASRRMGQGFNEQFF.

The V gene is TRBV27, the J gene TRBJ2-5, with TRBD2 as a possible D gene (6 bases). This CDR3 has 16 residues. V was cut by 5 bases and J by 11 bases, with 27 bases left in between. Germline lookup yields CDR1 MNHEY and CDR2 SMNVEV (reference sequence). CDR3 nucleotides: TGTGCCAGCAGTAGGGGACTTACGAACTCCTACAATGAGCAGTACTTC. Protein: CASSRGLTNSYNEQYF.

This clonotype was seen once. The chain employs TRBV10-2 and TRBJ2-1, with 7 bases aligning to TRBD2. The junction had 12 bases not matched to a gene; V was cut back by 7 bases and J by 9 bases. CDR3 length: 14 amino acids. The germline gives CDR1 WSHSY, CDR2 SAAADI. CDR3 bases: TGCGCCAGCACGCCGGGAGGAGCCCCCATTGAGCAGTTCTTC. Translation: CASTPGGAPIEQFF.

On this clonotype itself: At one of its ends the junction is not consistent with the germline gene, which may arise from a read error. The chain couples TRBV10-1 to TRBJ2-5; 8 bases are shared with TRBD2. CDR1 is WNHNN and CDR2 is SYGVQD in the germline V gene (reference sequence). The CDR3 loop spans 14 amino acids. CDR3 sequence reads: CASSGGRDQGSQYF. The CDR3 nucleotides read TGCGCGAGCAGCGGGGGCCGGGACCAAGGGTCCCAGTACTTC.

This chain uses TRBV30 with TRBJ1-1; tentatively, D is TRBD1 (6 bases). Germline V gene data show CDR1 as GTSNPN and CDR2 as SVGIG (reference sequence). The CDR3 runs 14 residues. The germline V and J ends were trimmed by 0 bases and 7 bases, with 15 bases remaining between them. The CDR3 DNA reads TGTGCCTGGAGTGTACCAGGGGAGGGAGGTGAAGCTTTCTTT. Its translation is CAWSVPGEGGEAFF.

This clonotype was seen many times. The chain joins TRBV4-1 to TRBJ2-1; TRBD2 is a possible D gene (6 bases). The better agreement between TRBJ2-7 and the DNA end casts doubt on the J call. Germline-derived CDR1 and CDR2 are MGHRA and YSYEKL. The CDR3 consists of 16 residues. Here the CDR3 reads CASSQDQWGVSYEQYF. The CDR3 bases are TGCGCCAGCAGCCAAGATCAATGGGGGGTGTCCTACGAGCAGTACTTC.

This clonotype came up a few times. This chain joins TRBV4-1 and TRBJ2-2; no clear D gene. The V gene's germline CDR1 is MGHRA and CDR2 YSYEKL. The CDR3 consists of 18 residues. Deletions cut 1 base from V and 2 bases from J, with 17 bases between. The CDR3 DNA reads TGCGCCAGCAGCCAAGGGGTCCTGGCGGTCCATAACACCGGGGAGCTGTTTTTT. This translates into CASSQGVLAVHNTGELFF.